The next 21 T cell receptor beta chains were all read from a single sample in a study of blood T cell repertoires in COVID-19. The repertoire was sequenced with immunoSEQ multiplex PCR; TCRdb's copy has only in-frame clones and lacks some. The sample lists roughly 200,000 clones; around 84% were seen once. The sample consisted of peripheral blood. These receptors were collected from a woman of 80 years or more with active or convalescent COVID-19.

The rearrangement uses TRBV19 and TRBJ1-2; TRBD1 matches 7 bases. The germline V gene has CDR1 LNHDA and CDR2 SQIVND (reference sequence). V lost 2 bases and J lost 4; bases outside the gene matches: 7. There are 15 residues in the CDR3. CDR3 nucleotides: TGTGCCAGTAGTATATGGGGACAGCTCAGCTATGGCTACACCTTC. This gives the protein CASSIWGQLSYGYTF.

This chain joins TRBV27 and TRBJ2-3, with 7 bases lining up with TRBD2. The germline V gene encodes CDR1 MNHEY and CDR2 SMNVEV (reference sequence). The CDR3 is 17 amino acids. V was pared by 6 bases and J by 4 bases, with 16 bases of the junction left unmatched. In nucleotides, the CDR3 is TGTGCCAGCAGCGGGGCCCTGGGCGGGAGTATCCCAGATACGCAGTATTTT. Protein sequence: CASSGALGGSIPDTQYF.

J is TRBJ2-7 and V is TRBV10-3; possibly TRBD2 for D (6 bases). CDR3 length equals 13 residues. Trimming pared 4 bases from V and 3 bases from J, leaving 10 bases between. The germline V gene has CDR1 ENHRY and CDR2 SYGVKD. CDR3 nucleotide sequence: TGTGCCATCAGTGGGGGGGTGGGCTACGAGCAGTACTTC. Translated: CAISGGVGYEQYF.

The chain combines TRBV7-9 with TRBJ1-4, with unresolved D. The CDR3 runs 13 residues. V lost 5 bases and J 8 bases, leaving 12 bases between the germline ends. Germline lookup yields CDR1 SEHNR and CDR2 FQNEAQ (reference sequence). The chain's CDR3 is CASSPVLGEKLFF. The CDR3 DNA sequence: TGTGCCAGCAGCCCAGTGCTTGGCGAAAAACTGTTTTTT.

The gene calls are TRBV19 and TRBJ1-3; no clear D gene. Germline V CDR1 and CDR2: LNHDA, SQIVND (reference sequence). The CDR3 consists of 16 residues. V was shortened by 1 base and J by 3 bases, with 13 bases between the two germline ends. The CDR3 loop is CASSIGSGSSGNTIYF. The CDR3 DNA reads as TGTGCCAGTAGTATAGGTTCGGGTTCAAGTGGAAACACCATATATTTT.

This sequence joins TRBV11-1 and TRBJ2-1, with TRBD2 matching over 7 bases. With V trimmed by 4 bases and J by 4 bases, 10 bases remained unmatched. CDR1 is SGHAT and CDR2 is FQDESV in the germline V gene (reference sequence). The CDR3 has 16 residues. The CDR3 region is CASSSQPGLPYNEQFF. The DNA of the CDR3 is TGTGCCAGCAGCTCACAGCCGGGACTACCATACAATGAGCAGTTCTTC.

This chain connects TRBV6-2 or TRBV6-3 to TRBJ1-3; D is undetermined. Per the germline V gene, CDR1 is MNHEY and CDR2 is SVGEGT. V was trimmed by 2 bases and J by 0 bases, leaving 14 bases between them. CDR3 length: 17 amino acids. CDR3 coding DNA: TGTGCCAGCAGTTACGGGTCAGGAACGGTCTCTGGAAACACCATATATTTT. Amino acids: CASSYGSGTVSGNTIYF.

This sequence joins TRBV29-1 and TRBJ2-7, with D perhaps matching TRBD1 (6 bases). This CDR3 comprises 12 residues. The germline gives CDR1 SQVTM, CDR2 ANQGSEA. Trimming removed 4 bases at V and 1 base at J, with 8 bases between. CDR3 protein: CSVGTGSYEQYF. The DNA for the CDR3 is TGCAGCGTTGGAACAGGGTCCTACGAGCAGTACTTC.

J is TRBJ2-7 and V is TRBV29-1, with D possibly matching TRBD1 (5 bases). This CDR3 spans 12 amino acids. V lost 4 bases, J lost 2 bases, and 9 bases lay in between. Per the germline V gene, CDR1 is SQVTM and CDR2 is ANQGSEA. The CDR3 bases are TGCAGCGTTGTGACAGCTACCTACGAGCAGTACTTC. This translates into CSVVTATYEQYF.

The V and J genes are TRBV6-2 or TRBV6-3 and TRBJ1-5; 8 bases are a match to TRBD1. After removal of 6 bases from V and 6 bases from J, the junction contained 7 bases not matched to a gene. The CDR3 runs to 14 residues. Germline V gene sequence: CDR1 MNHEY, CDR2 SVGEGT. The CDR3 bases are TGTGCCAGCAGCCCCTCAGGGGGCGGTCAGCCCCAGCATTTT. Translated, it gives CASSPSGGGQPQHF.

This clone appeared a single time. The genes are TRBV5-1 and TRBJ2-1; no definite D call. Germline loops: CDR1 SGHRS, CDR2 YFSETQ. Trimming removed 1 base from V and 4 bases from J, with 9 bases in between. The CDR3 contains 14 residues. CDR3 DNA sequence: TGCGCCAGCAGCTTGTCCTCGTCTTACAATGAGCAGTTCTTC. It translates to CASSLSSSYNEQFF.

V is TRBV6-5 and J is TRBJ2-7, with D tentatively TRBD1 (6 bases). Germline CDR1 MNHEY, CDR2 SVGAGI. Trimming shortened V by 2 bases and J by 0 bases, and 8 bases separated the two germline ends. CDR3 size: 14 residues. The DNA of the CDR3 is TGTGCCAGCAGTTACCAGGGGAGCTCCTACGAGCAGTACTTC. It encodes CASSYQGSSYEQYF.

This clone occurred once. The chain combines TRBV30 with TRBJ1-1, with D unresolved. The V end was cut by 0 bases, the J end by 0 bases, with 8 bases between. CDR3 length: 14 amino acids. In germline, CDR1 is GTSNPN, CDR2 SVGIG (reference sequence). The DNA of the CDR3 is TGTGCCTGGAGTGTACTGGTCTTGAACACTGAAGCTTTCTTT. It encodes CAWSVLVLNTEAFF. The whole variable domain, filled in from reference TRBV30 and TRBJ1-1, reads SQTIHQWPATLVQPVGSPLSLECTVEGTSNPNLYWYRQAAGRGLQLLFYSVGIGQISSEVPQNLSASRPQDRQFILSSKKLLLSDSGFYLCAWSVLVLNTEAFFGQGTRLTVV.

Worth noting for this clone: The CDR3 end shows no conserved phenylalanine or tryptophan, and so a read error is likely. The DNA is omitted, as the CDR3 cannot be located on it reliably, and the CDR3 follows TCRdb's listing. The chain combines TRBV6-4 with TRBJ2-7; the listed D gene, TRBD2, was not tested against the DNA. The CDR3 length is 14 residues, termini included. Per germline, CDR1 MRHNA and CDR2 SNTAGT. The CDR3 loop reads CASRGDIPAWTSGP.

The chain employs TRBV7-2 and TRBJ2-1; 9 bases are a match to TRBD1. V gave up 2 bases and J gave up 1 base; unmatched junction bases: 3. The CDR3 has 16 amino acids. CDR1 is SGHTA, CDR2 FQGNSA, per germline. The CDR3 is CASSLNGQGSYNEQFF. CDR3 bases: TGTGCCAGCAGCTTAAACGGACAGGGGTCCTACAATGAGCAGTTCTTC.

This chain joins TRBV7-2 and TRBJ2-7; 7 bases align to TRBD2. The trim removed 1 base at V and 4 bases at J, leaving 7 bases unmatched. The CDR3 has 15 amino acids. The V gene's germline CDR1 is SGHTA and CDR2 FQGNSA. The CDR3 DNA sequence: TGTGCCAGCAGCTTAGGGTCTCTAGCGGCTTACGAGCAGTACTTC. Translated: CASSLGSLAAYEQYF.

The chain combines TRBV2 with TRBJ2-2; D is possibly TRBD2 (5 bases). CDR3 length: 16 residues. The germline gives CDR1 SNHLY, CDR2 FYNNEI. V was cut by 6 bases and J by 0 bases, with 14 bases left in between. The chain's CDR3 is CASREGFGANTGELFF. The CDR3 DNA sequence: TGTGCCAGCAGAGAGGGATTCGGCGCGAACACCGGGGAGCTGTTTTTT.

As to this clone: At one end the junction does not follow the germline gene, possibly because of a read error. The J gene is TRBJ2-1, the V gene TRBV7-2; 7 nucleotides match TRBD1. Germline loops: CDR1 SGHTA, CDR2 FQGNSA. The CDR3 runs 15 residues. The CDR3 DNA follows: TGTGCCAGCAGCTTAGAGGGGTTCGACAGGGTCTCCTGGGTCTTC. Translation gives CASSLEGFDRVSWVF.

The DNA for the CDR3 is TGTGCCAGTAGTTCCTCTAGCGGGAGGCCCTACAATGAGCAGTTCTTC. It specifies CASSSSSGRPYNEQFF. This chain links TRBV19 with TRBJ2-1, with 11 positions matching TRBD2. With 5 bases clipped from V and 2 bases from J, the junction kept 5 bases outside the gene matches. This CDR3 is built from 16 residues. In germline, CDR1 is LNHDA, CDR2 SQIVND (reference sequence). The full variable domain, its missing parts supplied by reference TRBV19 and TRBJ2-1, is DGGITQSPKYLFRKEGQNVTLSCEQNLNHDAMYWYRQDPGQGLRLIYYSQIVNDFQKGDIAEGYSVSREKKESFPLTVTSAQKNPTAFYLCASSSSSGRPYNEQFFGPGTRLTVL.

There are a few counts of this clone. The chain links TRBV30 to TRBJ2-7; TRBD2 matches at 9 bases. The CDR3 runs 14 residues. Germline V gene data show CDR1 as GTSNPN and CDR2 as SVGIG (reference sequence). Germline trimming cut 2 bases from V and 7 bases from J; bases unmatched to any gene: 9. This chain's CDR3 is CAWSMREGRGEQYF. The CDR3, as DNA: TGTGCCTGGAGTATGCGGGAGGGCCGGGGGGAGCAGTACTTC.

This clone was observed a handful of times. The genes are TRBV5-6 and TRBJ2-7; D possibly corresponds to TRBD2 (6 bases). CDR1 SGHDT and CDR2 YYEEEE come from the germline V gene. The CDR3 has 13 amino acids. V shed 4 bases and J shed 3 bases, with 11 bases lying between them. CDR3 in DNA: TGTGCCAGCAGCACGGGACTGGGCTACGAGCAGTACTTC. It translates to CASSTGLGYEQYF.